What follows are 28 T cell receptor beta chains derived from one specimen sequenced in a study of CD8+ T cells in alopecia areata. Indicated treatment: oral pan-JAK inhibitor, 5-10 mg twice daily. It was cDNA, reverse transcribed from extracted RNA, that served as the sequencing template. Repertoires were generated with immunoSEQ multiplex PCR, while TCRdb's copy carries only in-frame clones and drops some. The profile shows 150,000 to 200,000 clones, less than 80% of them singletons. The sequences come from CD4+ T cells sorted from blood, collected at week 24, from a patient treated with tofacitinib. Receptors were obtained from a human donor with alopecia areata.

This clone was detected only once. V usage is TRBV18 and J usage is TRBJ1-1; D is ambiguous. This CDR3 spans 14 amino acids. The ends were cut back, 6 bases at V and 3 bases at J, with 14 bases in the middle. Germline CDR1 is KGHSH and CDR2 is LQKENI. The CDR3 bases are TGTGCCAGCTCTCTCCCCGGGAAGGACACTGAAGCTTTCTTT. This gives the protein CASSLPGKDTEAFF.

This clone was recorded once. The chain has TRBV30 and TRBJ2-5; D is undetermined. The CDR3 has 10 amino acids. Trimming stripped 3 bases from V and 5 bases from J, with 4 bases between. CDR1 is GTSNPN and CDR2 is SVGIG in the germline V gene (reference sequence). The CDR3, as DNA: TGTGCCTGGAGCCGGGAGACCCAGTACTTC. Amino acids: CAWSRETQYF.

This clone was found once. V usage is TRBV5-1 and J usage is TRBJ1-1; 9 nucleotides agree with TRBD1. The V gene end was trimmed by 3 bases and the J gene end by 5 bases; junction bases not matched to a gene: 5. This CDR3 spans 14 amino acids. Germline CDR1 and CDR2: SGHRS and YFSETQ. CDR3 in DNA: TGCGCCAGCAGCTCAAGGACAGGGGAAACTGAAGCTTTCTTT. Its protein product is CASSSRTGETEAFF. Supplemented by reference TRBV5-1 and TRBJ1-1, the full variable domain reads KAGVTQTPRYLIKTRGQQVTLSCSPISGHRSVSWYQQTPGQGLQFLFEYFSETQRNKGNFPGRFSGRQFSNSRSEMNVSTLELGDSALYLCASSSRTGETEAFFGQGTRLTVV.

The gene calls are TRBV29-1 and TRBJ2-7; D is tentatively TRBD1 or TRBD2 (6 bases each). Trimming took 7 bases from V and 5 from J, leaving 12 bases between them. The CDR3 has 11 amino acids. The V gene's germline CDR1 is SQVTM and CDR2 ANQGSEA. This CDR3 is CSGWRGDEQYF. CDR3 sequence (DNA): TGCAGCGGATGGAGGGGGGACGAGCAGTACTTC.

This chain links TRBV5-1 with TRBJ1-1; TRBD1 aligns across 8 bases. Germline V gene sequence: CDR1 SGHRS, CDR2 YFSETQ. The CDR3 contains 15 residues. Germline trimming cut 3 bases from V and 1 base from J; bases unmatched to any gene: 5. CDR3 residues: CASSSGTGWNTEAFF. In DNA form, the CDR3 reads TGCGCCAGCAGCTCAGGGACAGGATGGAACACTGAAGCTTTCTTT.

The chain joins TRBV2 to TRBJ1-1, with D uncertain. Deletions cut 8 bases from V and 0 bases from J, with 16 bases between. Germline CDR1 is SNHLY and CDR2 is FYNNEI. The CDR3 sequence is 15 residues long. This CDR3 reads CASDDIGRMNTEAFF. The CDR3 region has the DNA TGTGCCAGCGATGACATAGGACGGATGAACACTGAAGCTTTCTTT.

Details on this clone: This same CDR3 is encoded by further DNA sequences in the sample. The chain employs TRBV29-1 and TRBJ2-5; D not certain. The CDR3 runs to 12 residues. Germline V gene data show CDR1 as SQVTM and CDR2 as ANQGSEA. V was shortened by 3 bases and J by 5 bases, with 10 bases between the two germline ends. The CDR3 region is CSVDRSRETQYF. CDR3 sequence (DNA): TGCAGCGTTGATCGGAGCCGGGAGACCCAGTACTTC.

CDR3 nucleotides: TGTGCCAGCAGATTGGGAGGGTACGAGCAGTACTTC. This sequence encodes CASRLGGYEQYF. The chain carries TRBV13 and TRBJ2-7; 7 positions match TRBD2. CDR1 is PRHDT and CDR2 is FYEKMQ in the germline V gene (reference sequence). V shed 6 bases, J shed 4 bases, and the junction held 3 bases outside the gene matches. This CDR3 region has 12 residues.

V is TRBV6-6 and J is TRBJ2-1, with 8 positions matching TRBD1. The CDR3 contains 13 residues. Looked up from germline, CDR1 is MNHNY and CDR2 is SVGAGI (reference sequence). Trimming took 4 bases from V and 10 from J; bases not matched to a gene: 6. DNA for the CDR3: TGTGCCAGCAGTTTGGGGACAGGAAGGGAGCAGTTCTTC. Translating gives CASSLGTGREQFF.

The gene calls are TRBV7-9 and TRBJ2-5; 7 bases fit TRBD2. Germline assignment: CDR1 SEHNR and CDR2 FQNEAQ (reference sequence). CDR3 length: 16 residues. J lost 0 bases, V lost 2 bases, and 6 bases had no gene match. The CDR3 protein is CASSLRTRGNQETQYF. The CDR3 DNA reads TGTGCCAGCAGCTTAAGGACGCGGGGGAACCAAGAGACCCAGTACTTC. Using reference TRBV7-9 and TRBJ2-5 for the parts outside the CDR3, the full variable domain is DTGVSQNPRHKITKRGQNVTFRCDPISEHNRLYWYRQTLGQGPEFLTYFQNEAQLEKSRLLSDRFSAERPKGSFSTLEIQRTEQGDSAMYLCASSLRTRGNQETQYFGPGTRLLVL.

This clone was counted a few times. The rearrangement links TRBV6-5 to TRBJ1-5; 7 positions match TRBD1. The CDR3 covers 14 residues. With V trimmed by 5 bases and J by 7 bases, 8 bases remained unmatched. Germline V gene data show CDR1 as MNHEY and CDR2 as SVGAGI. The CDR3 DNA follows: TGTGCCAGCAGTCCTACAGGGGCCCGGCAGCCCCAGCATTTT. Translating it yields CASSPTGARQPQHF.

The V call is TRBV30, the J call TRBJ1-1; no firm D call. The CDR3 is 14 amino acids. The V end was cut by 1 base, the J end by 4 bases, with 13 bases between. The germline V gene encodes CDR1 GTSNPN and CDR2 SVGIG (reference sequence). The CDR3 spells CAWSAATLGTEAFF. The CDR3, as DNA: TGTGCCTGGAGTGCAGCGACCCTGGGCACTGAAGCTTTCTTT.

The chain employs TRBV27 and TRBJ2-3, with 7 bases fitting TRBD1. J lost 1 base, V lost 6 bases, and 7 bases had no gene match. The CDR3 is 15 residues long. Germline V gene data show CDR1 as MNHEY and CDR2 as SMNVEV (reference sequence). As DNA, the CDR3 is TGTGCCAGCAGGGTAAGGGGGCGCGGCACAGATACGCAGTATTTT. Its translation: CASRVRGRGTDTQYF.

The chain recombines TRBV29-1 with TRBJ2-2; 10 bases are shared with TRBD1. The CDR3 sequence is 15 residues long. In germline, CDR1 is SQVTM, CDR2 ANQGSEA. The V and J ends lost 4 bases and 6 bases, in that order; junction bases with no gene match: 8. The CDR3 region is CSVGRRDRGSGELFF. In nucleotides, the CDR3 is TGCAGCGTTGGGCGCCGGGACAGGGGCTCCGGGGAGCTGTTTTTT.

The chain employs TRBV29-1 and TRBJ1-1, with 9 bases fitting TRBD1. The CDR3 contains 14 residues. Per the germline V gene, CDR1 is SQVTM and CDR2 is ANQGSEA. The CDR3 spells CSGRTTGGSGEAFF. CDR3 bases: TGCAGTGGGAGAACAACAGGGGGCTCCGGTGAAGCTTTCTTT.

The CDR3 spells CAWSNRLRGRNSNQPQHF. As DNA, the CDR3 is TGTGCCTGGAGCAACCGACTTCGGGGACGTAATAGCAATCAGCCCCAGCATTTT. This chain connects TRBV30 to TRBJ1-5, with D perhaps matching TRBD1 (5 bases). Germline assignment: CDR1 GTSNPN and CDR2 SVGIG (reference sequence). This CDR3 contains 18 residues. V lost 3 bases and J 0 bases, leaving 21 bases between the germline ends.

V gene TRBV23-1 combines with J gene TRBJ2-2; tentative D call: TRBD2 (6 bases). TRBV23-1 counts as an open reading frame of uncertain function. V lost 7 bases, J lost 7 bases, and 25 bases lay in between. This CDR3 is 17 amino acids long. The CDR3 protein is CASNEGLQTQLHGELFF. CDR3 in DNA: TGCGCCAGCAACGAGGGACTCCAAACCCAGTTGCACGGGGAGCTGTTTTTT.

This clone was seen just once. This chain connects TRBV7-2 to TRBJ1-2; maybe TRBD1 (5 bases). V lost 1 base to trimming and J lost 4 bases, with 10 bases between them. Germline V gene data show CDR1 as SGHTA and CDR2 as FQGNSA. The CDR3 is 14 residues long. DNA for the CDR3: TGTGCCAGCAGCTTAGTCCCAGGGCTCTATGGCTACACCTTC. Translated: CASSLVPGLYGYTF.

The chain employs TRBV13 and TRBJ1-2; 7 nucleotides line up with TRBD1. With V trimmed by 4 bases and J by 1 base, 6 bases remained unmatched. The CDR3 length is 15 residues. The germline V gene has CDR1 PRHDT and CDR2 FYEKMQ (reference sequence). CDR3 amino acids: CASSSGQSINYGYTF. The CDR3 coding sequence is TGTGCCAGCAGCTCGGGACAGTCTATTAACTATGGCTACACCTTC.

The V gene is TRBV30, the J gene TRBJ1-1; 8 bases align to TRBD1. CDR1 is GTSNPN and CDR2 is SVGIG in the germline V gene (reference sequence). CDR3 length: 14 residues. The J segment lost 4 bases and the V segment lost 3 bases, leaving 7 bases of the junction unmatched. CDR3 region: CAWSWTGIGTEAFF. CDR3 nucleotides: TGTGCCTGGAGCTGGACAGGGATAGGCACTGAAGCTTTCTTT. Full variable domain (rest looked up from reference TRBV30 and TRBJ1-1): SQTIHQWPATLVQPVGSPLSLECTVEGTSNPNLYWYRQAAGRGLQLLFYSVGIGQISSEVPQNLSASRPQDRQFILSSKKLLLSDSGFYLCAWSWTGIGTEAFFGQGTRLTVV.

The rearrangement joins TRBV6-1 to TRBJ1-1, with TRBD1 identical over 8 bases. CDR3 length: 14 residues. Trimming cost V 6 bases and J 0 bases; bases outside gene matches: 3. CDR1 is MNHNS, CDR2 SASEGT, per germline. This chain's CDR3 is CASRGQGLNTEAFF. The CDR3 nucleotides are TGTGCCAGCAGAGGACAGGGTTTGAACACTGAAGCTTTCTTT.

This clone was counted only a few times. The DNA of the CDR3 is TGTGCCAGCAGTGAAGGTGGACTAGCGAGCTACGAGCAGTACTTC. Translation: CASSEGGLASYEQYF. The V call is TRBV25-1, the J call TRBJ2-7, with 9 nucleotides matching TRBD2. Germline V gene sequence: CDR1 MGHDK, CDR2 SYGVNS. The CDR3 spans 15 residues. J was trimmed by 3 bases and V by 2 bases; bases with no gene match: 5.

This sequence joins TRBV4-1 and TRBJ2-7, with 9 positions matching TRBD1. Germline assignment: CDR1 MGHRA and CDR2 YSYEKL. This CDR3 is 17 amino acids long. V lost 0 bases, J lost 2 bases, and 8 bases stayed unmatched. The CDR3 bases are TGCGCCAGCAGCCAAGAATCCCCGGGACAGGGTACCTACGAGCAGTACTTC. It is translated as CASSQESPGQGTYEQYF.

The J gene is TRBJ2-7, the V gene TRBV5-6; maybe TRBD2 (5 bases). Germline CDR1 SGHDT, CDR2 YYEEEE. V lost 0 bases to trimming and J lost 9 bases, with 13 bases between them. This CDR3 contains 13 residues. The CDR3 loop reads CASSLGRGSGQYF. The CDR3 DNA is TGTGCCAGCAGCTTGGGCCGGGGAAGTGGGCAGTACTTC.

The sample holds a few counts of this clone. This chain uses TRBV7-2 with TRBJ2-3; 7 nucleotides agree with TRBD1. The germline CDR1 and CDR2 sequences are SGHTA and FQGNSA. CDR3 length: 15 amino acids. The V gene end was trimmed by 3 bases and the J gene end by 1 base; junction bases not matched to a gene: 4. CDR3 bases: TGTGCCAGCAGCTTTAGACAGGGAGGCACAGATACGCAGTATTTT. It encodes CASSFRQGGTDTQYF.

This chain connects TRBV2 to TRBJ1-5; D might be TRBD1 (6 bases). This CDR3 is 16 amino acids long. Germline V gene sequence: CDR1 SNHLY, CDR2 FYNNEI. V lost 5 bases and J lost 3, with 17 bases in between. DNA of the CDR3: TGTGCCAGCAGTTCTAACGCCTACAGGGACAATCAGCCCCAGCATTTT. This encodes CASSSNAYRDNQPQHF.

The V gene is TRBV25-1, the J gene TRBJ1-2; perhaps TRBD1 as D (5 bases). The CDR3 length is 11 residues. Trimming took off 5 bases at V and 7 bases at J, with 8 bases between the two ends. Germline loops: CDR1 MGHDK, CDR2 SYGVNS. The CDR3 coding sequence is TGTGCCAGCAGTCTCGGGGCTGGCTACACCTTC. Translated: CASSLGAGYTF.

This clone has a handful of counts. V usage is TRBV6-5 and J usage is TRBJ2-5; TRBD1 is a possible D gene (5 bases). Germline values: CDR1 MNHEY, CDR2 SVGAGI. This CDR3 has 14 residues. The germline V and J ends were trimmed by 0 bases and 4 bases, with 9 bases remaining between them. CDR3 region: CASSYSLGRETQYF. The CDR3 nucleotides are TGTGCCAGCAGTTACTCGTTGGGGCGAGAGACCCAGTACTTC.